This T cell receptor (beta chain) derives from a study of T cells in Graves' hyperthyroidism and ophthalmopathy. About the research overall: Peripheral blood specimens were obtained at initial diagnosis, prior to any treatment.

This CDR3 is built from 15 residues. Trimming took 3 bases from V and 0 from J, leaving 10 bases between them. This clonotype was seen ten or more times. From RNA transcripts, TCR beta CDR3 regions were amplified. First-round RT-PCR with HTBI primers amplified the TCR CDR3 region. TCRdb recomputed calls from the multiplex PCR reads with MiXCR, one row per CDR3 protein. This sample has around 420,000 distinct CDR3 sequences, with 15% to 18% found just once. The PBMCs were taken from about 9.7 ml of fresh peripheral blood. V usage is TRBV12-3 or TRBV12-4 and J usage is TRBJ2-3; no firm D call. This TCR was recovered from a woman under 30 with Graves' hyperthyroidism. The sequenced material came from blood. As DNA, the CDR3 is TGTGCCAGCAGTTTCGAAGATTCTAGCACAGATACGCAGTATTTT. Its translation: CASSFEDSSTDTQYF.